This T cell receptor (beta chain) was sequenced in a study of early T cells in non-severe SARS-CoV-2 infection. For the study at large: Investigators sequenced bulk RNA drawn from unsorted whole blood, and chains remained unpaired. The study's findings and limits: Private and CD4 specificities were missed by VDJdb matching, which favored anti-spike CD8 responses.

The CDR3 totals 17 residues. CDR1 is MNHEY, CDR2 SVGEGT, per germline. V lost 2 bases to trimming and J lost 2 bases, with 17 bases between them. This clonotype was detected ten times or more. Its antigen remains unidentified. Attachment of unique molecular identifiers to individual cDNA molecules was performed. TCRdb analysed the 5' RACE reads with MiXCR anew, one entry per CDR3 protein. The sample lists approximately 39,000 distinct CDR3 sequences, 4.6% occurring once. This sequence originates from an adult who was a healthcare worker with PCR-confirmed SARS-CoV-2 infection or an uninfected control (not recorded which). Sequenced input: whole blood. The rearrangement joins TRBV6-2 or TRBV6-3 to TRBJ2-3; possibly TRBD2 for D (6 bases). The CDR3, as DNA: TGTGCCAGCAGTTACGACCTGGGACTCGTCGACACAGATACGCAGTATTTT. Its translation is CASSYDLGLVDTDTQYF.